This T cell receptor (beta chain) was captured in a study of human T cells and chemical hapten exposure. The CDR3 spans 15 residues. Germline V gives CDR1 MNHEY, CDR2 SVGEGT. With V trimmed by 10 bases and J by 2 bases, 13 bases remained unmatched. TCRdb analysed the RACE reads with MiXCR anew, one entry per CDR3 protein. This sample has about 160,000 distinct CDR3 sequences, with roughly 26% found just once. Time point indicated: patch test 3, about 24 weeks after DPC sensitization. Treatment noted: therapeutic diphenylcyclopropenone sensitization with weekly scalp DPC. The rearrangement joins TRBV6-2 or TRBV6-3 to TRBJ1-1, with 7 positions matching TRBD1. The clonotype originates from a woman aged 18-30 years with alopecia areata. Some clones in this sample may be carry-over from other donors' samples. Sequenced here: whole blood, sampled in connection with sensitization to the hapten diphenylcyclopropenone (DPC). The CDR3 loop is CATKADRACNTEAFF. CDR3 nucleotide sequence: TGTGCCACCAAGGCCGACAGGGCTTGTAACACTGAAGCTTTCTTT.